The rows below give T cell receptor beta chains drawn from one sample of a study of shared clonotypes between healthy human individuals. The table came from immunoSEQ multiplex PCR; TCRdb's copy has only in-frame clones and leaves some out. The sample contains approximately 110,000 clones, around two thirds of which appear only once. Sequenced input: memory CD8+ T cells sorted from blood. The receptors come from a woman in her 30s in good health. Both conserved end residues are part of each CDR3. The order of the fields is D gene, J gene, clone size, V gene, CDR3 length, CDR3 DNA, CDR3 protein. The D gene is left open where the match is weak. Not all rows give a size; the values are once, few, many and, for expanded clones, a class.

- TRBJ1-2 - TRBV9 15 TGTGCCAGCAGCCCTAGCTCCGGGGACTGGGGTGGCTACACCTTC CASSPSSGDWGGYTF
- TRBJ2-7 many TRBV7-6 14 TGTGCCAGCAGCTTAGTGGCAGGGGCCGACGAGCAGTACTTC CASSLVAGADEQYF
- TRBJ2-7 - TRBV27 15 TGTGCCAGCAGTTTCAGGACAGCAAACACCTACGAGCAGTACTTC CASSFRTANTYEQYF
- TRBJ2-6 - TRBV4-1 17 TGCGCCAGCAGCACGGGCTTCCTTTCCTCTGGGGCCAACGTCCTGACTTTC CASSTGFLSSGANVLTF
- TRBJ1-3 - TRBV11-3 13 TGTGCCAGCAGCTTTAACCCTGGTCACACCATATATTTT CASSFNPGHTIYF
- TRBJ1-5 - TRBV28 13 TGTGCCAGCCACAGCAAGGAAAATCAGCCCCAGCATTTT CASHSKENQPQHF
TRBD2 TRBJ2-7 - TRBV5-8 15 TGTGCCAGCAGCGACAGGACTAGCGGGATCTACGAGCAGTACTTC CASSDRTSGIYEQYF
TRBD1 TRBJ2-7 - TRBV28 16 TGTGCCAGCAGTTTTTTGAGGACAGGGATAGCCTACGAGCAGTACTTC CASSFLRTGIAYEQYF
- TRBJ1-1 - TRBV19 16 TGTGCCAGTAGTATGTGGTTGGGGACCCAAGACACTGAAGCTTTCTTT CASSMWLGTQDTEAFF
TRBD2 TRBJ2-7 many TRBV4-2 16 TGTGCCAGCAGCCAAGTTACCGGGACTAGCGGCGGTGAGCAGTACTTC CASSQVTGTSGGEQYF
TRBD1 TRBJ1-1 - TRBV28 17 TGTGCCAGCAAAAACCCAGGGGGCCCCCTTATGAACACTGAAGCTTTCTTT CASKNPGGPLMNTEAFF
- TRBJ2-7 - TRBV7-9 14 TGTGCCAGCAGCTTATCCAGGGTCTCCTACGAGCAGTACTTC CASSLSRVSYEQYF
- TRBJ1-4 - TRBV27 14 TGTGCCAGCAGTCCCGGGACGGCTAATGAAAAACTGTTTTTT CASSPGTANEKLFF
- TRBJ1-2 - TRBV5-1 16 TGCGCCAGCAGCCCGGGGGGCTGGGAGGCACAGGAAGGCTACACCTTC CASSPGGWEAQEGYTF
TRBD2 TRBJ2-7 - TRBV2 15 TGTGCCAGCAGTGCCCGACTAGCGGGAGGATACGAGCAGTACTTC CASSARLAGGYEQYF
- TRBJ2-5 - TRBV27 13 TGTGCCAGCAAAGCCGCAGGGCACGAGACCCAGTACTTC CASKAAGHETQYF
TRBD1 TRBJ1-1 - TRBV7-9 12 TGTGCCAGCGGACAGGAGAACACTGAAGCTTTCTTT CASGQENTEAFF
TRBD2 TRBJ2-7 - TRBV6-5 15 TGTGCCAGCAGGGAGGCGTGGGGGGGGAACTACGAGCAGTACTTC CASREAWGGNYEQYF
- TRBJ2-7 few TRBV7-9 16 TGTGCCAGCAGCCAAGAAGGGACGGAGACATCCTACGAGCAGTACTTC CASSQEGTETSYEQYF
TRBD1 TRBJ1-5 - TRBV7-9 16 TGTGCCAGCAGCTTAGGGGGACAGGGTGTAAATCAGCCCCAGCATTTT CASSLGGQGVNQPQHF
TRBD1 TRBJ1-5 - TRBV10-2 14 TGCGCCAGCAGTAAGGACAGGGGGCTACAGCCCCAGCATTTT CASSKDRGLQPQHF
- TRBJ2-7 - TRBV4-1 14 TGCGCCAGCAGCCAAGATCCGGGGGACTTCCTCAGGTACTTC CASSQDPGDFLRYF
TRBD1 TRBJ1-4 - TRBV28 15 TGTGCCAGCAGTTCACGGCGGGACAGGGACGAAAAACTGTTTTTT CASSSRRDRDEKLFF
- TRBJ2-7 - TRBV4-1 13 TGCGCCAGCAGCCAAGTACTAGCCTACGAGCAGTACTTC CASSQVLAYEQYF
TRBD1 TRBJ2-7 - TRBV5-1 19 TGCGCCAGCAGCCCCTGGACAGGGGGTCGGCGGGGCCCGGGGCGGGAGCAGTACTTC CASSPWTGGRRGPGREQYF
- TRBJ2-1 few TRBV5-1 13 TGCGCCAGCAGCTGGAGGGGCTTCAATGAGCAGTTCTTC CASSWRGFNEQFF
TRBD2 TRBJ2-2 - TRBV15 16 TGTGCCACCAGCCGGGGAGGGTTACTAAACACCGGGGAGCTGTTTTTT CATSRGGLLNTGELFF